Listed below are T cell receptor beta chains from one sample, sequenced in a study of T cell responses to AZD1222 COVID-19 vaccine. Libraries were prepared by immunoSEQ multiplex PCR; TCRdb keeps only in-frame clonotypes and omits some of them. Altogether roughly 150,000 clones are present, around 90% being singletons, with the ten largest covering 1.6%. The sample consisted of peripheral blood, taken 28 days after the second AZD1222 dose. These receptors all come from an adult who received the AZD1222 COVID-19 vaccine. The CDR3 runs from the conserved cysteine through the conserved F or W. Size values are once, few and many counts, or a class for expanded clones, and some rows have none.

v_call	j_call	clone_size	cdr3_aa
TRBV11-2	TRBJ1-3	NA	CASSLDLGRAGNTIYF
TRBV5-5	TRBJ1-1	NA	CASIGVKNTEAFF
TRBV6-4	TRBJ1-6	NA	CASRGNPDGLNSPLHF
TRBV7-9	TRBJ2-3	NA	CASRYSGRAFEATDTQYF
TRBV10-3	TRBJ1-1	NA	CAISKNRATGYSLDTEAFF
TRBV19	TRBJ1-2	NA	CASSIYTGPLQDGYTF
TRBV4-3	TRBJ2-1	NA	CASSQDPSAFAFNEQFF
TRBV4-2	TRBJ1-1	NA	CASSTDGVTEAFF
TRBV30	TRBJ1-1	few	CAWETGAWNTEAFF
TRBV5-1	TRBJ2-1	NA	CASSLELRTSSYNEQFF
TRBV27	TRBJ1-2	NA	CASSLSDRVGVRNGYTF
TRBV2	TRBJ2-2	NA	CASSGGGRNTGELFF
TRBV27	TRBJ1-5	NA	CASSLLLTGEDSNQPQHF
TRBV14	TRBJ2-2	once	CASSQARVGGELFF
TRBV30	TRBJ1-2	NA	CAWGRTGSNYGYTF
TRBV13	TRBJ2-1	NA	CASSPRTGGHNEQFF
TRBV3-1/TRBV3-2	TRBJ1-2	once	CASSQDTPRSYGYTF
TRBV5-1	TRBJ2-7	NA	CASSWGGQSSYEQYF
TRBV10-3	TRBJ1-3	NA	CAIEGSGNTIYF
TRBV5-6	TRBJ2-4	NA	CASSPLGVAKNIQYF
TRBV5-6	TRBJ1-1	NA	CASIGDRTEAFF
TRBV19	TRBJ1-2	few	CASSKTSNYGYTF